The 2 T cell receptor beta chains reported below all come from one sample, sequenced in a study of blood T cell repertoires in COVID-19. Some clones are missing from TCRdb's copy, which holds only in-frame ones; the method was immunoSEQ multiplex PCR. The data contain fewer than 400,000 clones, 85% to 90% of them singletons. Sequenced material: peripheral blood. Receptor source: a woman aged 25 to 45 with COVID-19, enrolled during active disease.

Points on this clone: Other DNA sequences in this sample translate to the same CDR3. V gene TRBV9 combines with J gene TRBJ1-1; TRBD1 matches at 10 bases. Germline CDR1 and CDR2: SGDLS and YYNGEE. The CDR3 extends over 15 amino acids. V was clipped by 4 bases and J by 1 base; unmatched bases: 4. CDR3 residues: CASSPRTGGNTEAFF. As DNA, the CDR3 is TGTGCCAGCAGCCCTAGGACAGGGGGGAACACTGAAGCTTTCTTT.

The genes are TRBV19 and TRBJ2-7; 10 bases fit TRBD2. CDR1 is LNHDA, CDR2 SQIVND, per germline (reference sequence). This CDR3 is built from 14 residues. The V and J ends lost 5 bases and 3 bases, in that order; junction bases with no gene match: 4. CDR3 DNA: TGTGCCAGTAGTTTCGCTAGCGGGAGCTACGAGCAGTACTTC. Amino acids: CASSFASGSYEQYF.